These T cell receptor beta chains were read from a single sample in a study of cytomegalovirus exposure and HLA in healthy donors. Repertoires were generated with immunoSEQ multiplex PCR, while TCRdb's copy carries only in-frame clones and drops some. The sample holds about 130,000 clones, about 80% seen once. The material sequenced was PBMCs. Receptor source: a boy between 2 and 10 years old in good health and CMV-seronegative. CDR3s include the opening cysteine and the closing phenylalanine or tryptophan. Fields, in order: D gene, CDR3 length, J gene, V gene, clone size, CDR3 DNA, CDR3 protein. D genes are given only for firm matches. Clone size is given for some rows only: seen once, a few or many times, or a class if the clone is expanded.

NA 13 TRBJ1-5 TRBV6-1 NA TGTGCCAGCAGTGAAATAGCCTCCAGACCCCAGCATTTT CASSEIASRPQHF
NA 13 TRBJ1-1 TRBV11-1 NA TGTGCCAGCACCCCCCGAGATAACACTGAAGCTTTCTTT CASTPRDNTEAFF
TRBD2 16 TRBJ2-5 TRBV4-2 NA TGTGCCAGCAGCCAAGAAGCGGGGGGCCGACAAGAGACCCAGTACTTC CASSQEAGGRQETQYF
NA 13 TRBJ1-1 TRBV29-1 NA TGCAGCGTTGAAGAAAGGGCGGGGGCTGAAGCTTTCTTT CSVEERAGAEAFF
NA 14 TRBJ1-1 TRBV7-3 NA TGTGCCAGCAGCGCCGGGGGGCTGAACACTGAAGCTTTCTTT CASSAGGLNTEAFF
NA 13 TRBJ2-1 TRBV18 NA TGTGCCAGCTCACCAGTTGAGAACAGGGAGCAGTTCTTC CASSPVENREQFF
NA 15 TRBJ2-7 TRBV23-1 NA TGCGCCAGCAGTCAGCCCGGCAGGAGGGCGTACGAGCAGTACTTC CASSQPGRRAYEQYF
NA 13 TRBJ1-1 TRBV27 NA TGTGCCTCGCCTGACGGGGAGGGGACTGAAGCTTTCTTT CASPDGEGTEAFF
NA 13 TRBJ2-7 TRBV30 NA TGTGCCTGGAGTGCGGGGTCTACCTACGAGCAGTACTTC CAWSAGSTYEQYF
TRBD2 17 TRBJ2-1 TRBV4-2 NA TGTGCCAGCAGCCAAGAAGGGAGTAGCGGGGGGGCCAGTGAGCAGTTCTTC CASSQEGSSGGASEQFF
NA 14 TRBJ2-6 TRBV27 NA TGTGCCAGCAGTCCCGACACTGGGGCCAACGTCCTGACTTTC CASSPDTGANVLTF
NA 15 TRBJ2-1 TRBV5-1 NA TGCGCCAGCAGCTTAGGACACTTGGAGTACAATGAGCAGTTCTTC CASSLGHLEYNEQFF
NA 14 TRBJ2-2 TRBV5-1 NA TGCGCCAGCAGCAGCCATCAGGGGCCCGGGGAGCTGTTTTTT CASSSHQGPGELFF
TRBD1 15 TRBJ1-6 TRBV4-2 NA TGTGCCAGCAGCCAAGACGGGACAGGGTATTCACCCCTCCACTTT CASSQDGTGYSPLHF
TRBD1 16 TRBJ2-2 TRBV4-3 NA TGCGCCAGCAGCCATTTGGACAGGGTTGACACCGGGGAGCTGTTTTTT CASSHLDRVDTGELFF
NA 13 TRBJ1-2 TRBV7-3 NA TGTGCCAGCAGCCCCGTGTTGGGCGATGGCTACACCTTC CASSPVLGDGYTF
NA 14 TRBJ2-3 TRBV28 NA TGTGCCAGCAGTTTATACAGGGGACTAGATACGCAGTATTTT CASSLYRGLDTQYF
NA 14 TRBJ1-2 TRBV27 few TGTGCCAGCAGTCCAAGGACAGCTCAATATGGCTACACCTTC CASSPRTAQYGYTF
NA 13 TRBJ1-5 TRBV5-8 NA TGTGCCAGCAGGCGGGACGCCAATCAGCCCCAGCATTTT CASRRDANQPQHF
TRBD2 15 TRBJ2-1 TRBV18 NA TGTGCCAGCTTGTCGACTAGCGGGAGTATCAATGAGCAGTTCTTC CASLSTSGSINEQFF
NA 15 TRBJ1-1 TRBV9 NA TGTGCCAGCAGCGTAGGTGTGGGGGCAGGCGATGAAGCTTTCTTT CASSVGVGAGDEAFF
TRBD2 16 TRBJ2-1 TRBV6-4 NA TGTGCCAGCAGTGACTCGGGGGGGGTAGGGCGCGATGAGCAGTTCTTC CASSDSGGVGRDEQFF
NA 11 TRBJ2-1 TRBV7-3 NA TGTGCCAGCAGCTTCGGGGGTGAGCAGTTCTTC CASSFGGEQFF
TRBD1 15 TRBJ2-1 TRBV30 NA TGTGCCTGGAGTGCACGGGACAGGGGGTACAATGAGCAGTTCTTC CAWSARDRGYNEQFF
TRBD1 15 TRBJ1-1 TRBV27 NA TGTGCCAGCAGTTCTTACCCTCAGGGGGTGAGTTCGGCTTTCTTT CASSSYPQGVSSAFF
TRBD2 17 TRBJ2-1 TRBV13 NA TGTGCCAGCAGCAACGTAGGTTGGACTAGCGGATACAATGAGCAGTTCTTC CASSNVGWTSGYNEQFF
NA 15 TRBJ2-5 TRBV7-9 few TGTGCCAGCAGCGCTTCCTCACAGGGGAGGGAGACCCAGTACTTC CASSASSQGRETQYF
NA 15 TRBJ2-2 TRBV11-2 NA TGTGCCAGCAGCTCGGTGTTAAGCGTACACGGGGAGCTGTTTTTT CASSSVLSVHGELFF
NA 15 TRBJ1-4 TRBV18 NA TGTGCCAGCTCATCACAGGGAGCGATTGGGGAAAAACTGTTTTTT CASSSQGAIGEKLFF
NA 13 TRBJ1-4 TRBV11-2 once TGTGCCAGTTCCTCCATATGGCGGGAAAAACTGTTTTTT CASSSIWREKLFF
NA 13 TRBJ1-2 TRBV18 once TGTGCCAGCTCAAATACTAGTAACTATGGCTACACCTTC CASSNTSNYGYTF
TRBD1 12 TRBJ2-7 TRBV30 NA TGTGCCTGGGGGGACAGCGTCTACGAGCAGTACTTC CAWGDSVYEQYF
TRBD2 16 TRBJ2-7 TRBV7-2 NA TGTGCCAGCAGCTTACGGCCGGGGGGGCTGTCCTACGAGCAGTACTTC CASSLRPGGLSYEQYF
TRBD1 13 TRBJ1-2 TRBV6-5 NA TGTGCCAGCAGTCCGGGACAGGGTAATGGCTACACCTTC CASSPGQGNGYTF
NA 16 TRBJ1-1 TRBV5-1 NA TGCGCCAGCAGCTTGGACAGTCTCGGGATGAACACTGAAGCTTTCTTT CASSLDSLGMNTEAFF
NA 15 TRBJ1-3 TRBV6-5 NA TGTGCCAGCAGTCCCACCGGGGGGGAATCAAACACCATATATTTT CASSPTGGESNTIYF
NA 13 TRBJ1-1 TRBV18 NA TGTGCCAGCTCACCATCCGTGAACACTGAAGCTTTCTTT CASSPSVNTEAFF
NA 15 TRBJ2-6 TRBV6-5 NA TGTGCCAGCAGTTACTATCGGGCTGGGGCCAACGTCCTGACTTTC CASSYYRAGANVLTF
NA 13 TRBJ1-2 TRBV19 NA TGTGCCAGTAGTAAACAGGGAAGGGATGGCTACACCTTC CASSKQGRDGYTF
TRBD1 14 TRBJ1-2 TRBV7-8 NA TGTGCCAGCAGCTTAGGGACAGGGGCAAATGGCTACACCTTC CASSLGTGANGYTF
NA 14 TRBJ2-2 TRBV6-4 NA TGTGCCAGCAGTGACTCGACAGACACCGGGGAGCTGTTTTTT CASSDSTDTGELFF
TRBD2 15 TRBJ2-7 TRBV5-1 NA TGCGCCAGCAGCTTTGGAGCGGGGGGGTCCTACGAGCAGTACTTC CASSFGAGGSYEQYF
NA 14 TRBJ1-5 TRBV7-8 NA TGTGCCAGCAGCGTACAGGAGGGGCGGCAGCCCCAGCATTTT CASSVQEGRQPQHF
NA 13 TRBJ1-2 TRBV6-1 once TGTGCCAGCAGTCAACGGGACACCTATGGCTACACCTTC CASSQRDTYGYTF
TRBD1 16 TRBJ1-2 TRBV7-9 once TGTGCCAGCAGCGACCCGACAGGGAGTTCCCCGGATGGCTACACCTTC CASSDPTGSSPDGYTF
TRBD1 15 TRBJ1-2 TRBV9 NA TGTGCCAGCAGCCGAATCCTTGGACAGGCCTATGGCTACACCTTC CASSRILGQAYGYTF
TRBD1 13 TRBJ1-2 TRBV18 NA TGTGCCAGCTCACCGGACAGGGCGGAAGGCTACACCTTC CASSPDRAEGYTF
TRBD2 16 TRBJ2-1 TRBV5-6 few TGTGCCAGCAGCTATCGACTAGCGGGAGGTTACAATGAGCAGTTCTTC CASSYRLAGGYNEQFF
TRBD1 16 TRBJ1-2 TRBV27 NA TGTGCCAGCAGTCCTGGAACCGGGACAGGGTCCTATGGCTACACCTTC CASSPGTGTGSYGYTF
NA 14 TRBJ1-1 TRBV19 NA TGTGCCAGTAGGTCAATGGAGGGGCTCACTGAAGCTTTCTTT CASRSMEGLTEAFF